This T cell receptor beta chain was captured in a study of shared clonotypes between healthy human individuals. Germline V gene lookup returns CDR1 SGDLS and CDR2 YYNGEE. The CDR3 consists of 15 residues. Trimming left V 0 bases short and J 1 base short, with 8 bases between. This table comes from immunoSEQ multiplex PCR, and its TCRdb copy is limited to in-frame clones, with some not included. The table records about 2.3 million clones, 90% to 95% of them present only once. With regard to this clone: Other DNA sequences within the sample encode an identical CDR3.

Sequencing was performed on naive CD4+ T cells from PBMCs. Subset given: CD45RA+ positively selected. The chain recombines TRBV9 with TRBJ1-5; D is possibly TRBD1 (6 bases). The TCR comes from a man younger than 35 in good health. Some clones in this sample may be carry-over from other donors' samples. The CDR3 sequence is CASSVGGQSNQPQHF. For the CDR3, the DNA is TGTGCCAGCAGCGTAGGGGGGCAGAGCAATCAGCCCCAGCATTTT.